A single sample gave rise to the 14 T cell receptor beta chains below, sequenced in a study of CD8+CD57+ T cells in acquired aplastic anemia. The study profiled TCR beta VDJ and CDR3 using genomic DNA as template. TCRdb itself ran the reads through MiXCR, one entry per CDR3 protein. The sample includes about 180,000 distinct CDR3 sequences, roughly half seen only once; the top ten take around 2.7%. Sequencing was carried out using sorted CD4+, CD8+, or CD8+CD57+ T cells (not recorded which) from PBMCs. Receptor source: a human donor in good health.

The chain carries TRBV6-1 and TRBJ2-1; 10 nucleotides line up with TRBD1. Germline V gene lookup returns CDR1 MNHNS and CDR2 SASEGT. The CDR3 sequence is 17 residues long. V shed 3 bases, J shed 6 bases, and the junction held 11 bases outside the gene matches. The CDR3 reads CASSDILRDRGRNEQFF. In DNA, the CDR3 is TGTGCCAGCAGTGATATTCTCCGAGACAGGGGGCGCAATGAGCAGTTCTTC.

There are many counts of this clonotype. The rearrangement links TRBV5-4 to TRBJ2-5; the D gene is possibly TRBD1 (5 bases). The CDR3 length is 15 residues. Per the germline V gene, CDR1 is SGHNT and CDR2 is YYREEE (reference sequence). V lost 3 bases, J lost 4 bases, and 16 bases lay in between. The CDR3 nucleotides are TGTGCCAGCAGCTCCGGGCAGGGCGGAGTAGAGACCCAGTACTTC. It translates to CASSSGQGGVETQYF.

This clonotype was seen many times. V and J are TRBV7-2 and TRBJ2-3, with a possible D match to TRBD1 (6 bases). Per the germline V gene, CDR1 is SGHTA and CDR2 is FQGNSA. V was trimmed by 1 base and J by 0 bases, leaving 14 bases between them. The CDR3 has 17 amino acids. Here the CDR3 DNA reads TGTGCCAGCAGCTTAGAGGGGGATTGGCGGAGCACAGATACGCAGTATTTT. This gives the protein CASSLEGDWRSTDTQYF.

This clonotype has just a few counts. V usage is TRBV30 and J usage is TRBJ1-1; 8 bases line up with TRBD1. CDR1 is GTSNPN, CDR2 SVGIG, per germline (reference sequence). The V gene end was trimmed by 1 base and the J gene end by 3 bases; junction bases not matched to a gene: 7. This CDR3 is built from 15 residues. DNA for the CDR3: TGTGCCTGGAGTGCTCATGCAGGGGGCTACACTGAAGCTTTCTTT. Translated, it gives CAWSAHAGGYTEAFF. The whole variable domain, remainder taken from reference TRBV30 and TRBJ1-1, is SQTIHQWPATLVQPVGSPLSLECTVEGTSNPNLYWYRQAAGRGLQLLFYSVGIGQISSEVPQNLSASRPQDRQFILSSKKLLLSDSGFYLCAWSAHAGGYTEAFFGQGTRLTVV.

This clonotype has a count of ten or more. This chain joins TRBV2 and TRBJ1-1; TRBD1 might be the D (5 bases). CDR3 size: 14 residues. The V and J ends lost 4 bases and 6 bases respectively, with 15 bases between them. Germline V gene lookup returns CDR1 SNHLY and CDR2 FYNNEI. The CDR3 nucleotides are TGTGCCAGCAGTGTAGAGCAGGGTTTCGCTGAAGCTTTCTTT. Translating gives CASSVEQGFAEAFF.

The table lists this clonotype with many counts. The chain joins TRBV19 to TRBJ2-2; D uncertain. The V end was cut by 5 bases, the J end by 6 bases, with 7 bases between. Germline CDR1 is LNHDA and CDR2 is SQIVND (reference sequence). This CDR3 contains 12 residues. Here the CDR3 reads CASSVESGELFF. In nucleotides, the CDR3 is TGTGCCAGTAGTGTGGAATCCGGGGAGCTGTTTTTT.

This clonotype was observed a single time. The V call is TRBV20-1, the J call TRBJ2-3; D gene uncertain. CDR1 is DFQATT, CDR2 SNEGSKA, per germline (reference sequence). This CDR3 region has 10 residues. V was cut by 8 bases and J by 0 bases, with 3 bases left in between. As DNA, the CDR3 is TGCAGTCCAAGCACAGATACGCAGTATTTT. Its translation is CSPSTDTQYF.

Points on this clonotype: Its ends do not fully match the called genes, so a read error is possible. The J gene is TRBJ2-7, the V gene TRBV27; no clear D gene. Germline V gene lookup returns CDR1 MNHEY and CDR2 SMNVEV (reference sequence). The CDR3 contains 11 residues. As DNA, the CDR3 is TGTGCCAGACCTGGGATCTACGACCAGTACTTC. It encodes CARPGIYDQYF.

Only a few counts were recorded for this clonotype. V gene TRBV15 combines with J gene TRBJ2-5; TRBD1 or TRBD2 may be the D gene (6 bases each). Trimming took 9 bases from V and 5 from J, leaving 22 bases between them. The CDR3 runs to 15 residues. The V gene's germline CDR1 is LNHNV and CDR2 YYDKDF (reference sequence). The CDR3 here is CATRRGGGFAETQYF. DNA for the CDR3: TGTGCCACAAGGAGAGGGGGAGGATTCGCGGAGACCCAGTACTTC.

This clonotype has ten or more counts. For the CDR3, the DNA is TGTGCCAGCAGTTATGGAGGCTGGAGGGCTGAAGCTTTCTTT. It specifies CASSYGGWRAEAFF. The J gene is TRBJ1-1, the V gene TRBV6-6; no clear D. Germline-derived CDR1 and CDR2 are MNHNY and SVGAGI (reference sequence). Trimming took 3 bases from V and 6 from J, leaving 14 bases between them. The CDR3 has 14 residues.

The chain carries TRBV28 and TRBJ1-4, with no clear D. Germline assignment: CDR1 MDHEN and CDR2 SYDVKM. Trimming left V 4 bases short and J 2 bases short, with 8 bases between. This CDR3 contains 14 residues. CDR3 protein: CASSSLGTNEKLFF. CDR3 nucleotide sequence: TGTGCCAGCAGTTCACTTGGGACTAATGAAAAACTGTTTTTT.

This clonotype was seen ten or more times. The chain couples TRBV25-1 to TRBJ2-1, with D possibly TRBD1 on 6 matching bases. V gave up 7 bases and J gave up 5 bases, with 15 bases separating them. The CDR3 totals 14 residues. Germline CDR1 is MGHDK and CDR2 is SYGVNS. CDR3 sequence reads: CASMKGVQNNEQFF. CDR3 sequence (DNA): TGTGCCAGCATGAAGGGGGTCCAGAACAATGAGCAGTTCTTC.

V usage is TRBV9 and J usage is TRBJ1-2, with D unresolved. The CDR3 has 12 amino acids. Trimming removed 3 bases at V and 6 bases at J, with 9 bases between. Looked up from germline, CDR1 is SGDLS and CDR2 is YYNGEE. The chain's CDR3 is CASSAVSNGYTF. In DNA, the CDR3 is TGTGCCAGCAGCGCGGTCTCCAATGGCTACACCTTC.

This clonotype appeared many times. J is TRBJ2-7 and V is TRBV5-1; 10 bases are shared with TRBD1. After removal of 5 bases from V and 2 bases from J, the junction contained 10 bases not matched to a gene. Looked up from germline, CDR1 is SGHRS and CDR2 is YFSETQ. The CDR3 spans 16 residues. The CDR3 spells CASRRMGTGDAYEQYF. The DNA of the CDR3 is TGCGCCAGCAGGCGAATGGGGACAGGGGACGCCTACGAGCAGTACTTC.